The rows below give T cell receptor beta chains drawn from one sample of a study of siplizumab effects on memory and regulatory T cells. The method was immunoSEQ multiplex PCR; TCRdb's version includes in-frame clones alone and lacks a portion of them. The sample lists approximately 100,000 clones; approximately 92% were seen once. What was sequenced was CD4+ T cells sorted from blood. The receptors were sampled from a human donor in good health. Some clones in this sample may be carry-over from other donors' samples. The CDR3 runs from the conserved cysteine through the conserved F or W. The order of the fields is J gene, clone size, V gene, CDR3 length, D gene, CDR3 DNA, CDR3 protein. A D gene is named only where the DNA matches it firmly. Where a row states a size, it is once, few, many or the class of an expanded clone; other rows omit it.

TRBJ1-3	-	TRBV2	15	-	TGTGCCAGCAGCCAACAGGGACGGCAGGGAAACACCATATATTTT	CASSQQGRQGNTIYF
TRBJ2-5	-	TRBV5-1	13	-	TGCGCCAGCAGCTTGGACAGGCAAGAGACCCAGTACTTC	CASSLDRQETQYF
TRBJ1-1	-	TRBV11-3	14	TRBD1	TGTGCCAGCAGCTCGACAGGGGAGGTCACTGAAGCTTTCTTT	CASSSTGEVTEAFF
TRBJ2-3	-	TRBV7-9	14	TRBD1	TGTGCCAGCAGCTTGGGGACAGGGACCGATACGCAGTATTTT	CASSLGTGTDTQYF
TRBJ2-7	once	TRBV18	13	-	TGTGCCAGCTCTCCGGGCAGAAACTACGAGCAGTACTTC	CASSPGRNYEQYF
TRBJ1-5	-	TRBV28	15	TRBD1	TGTGCCAGCAGTTCACCGGGACAGGGGGCATGGACCCAGCATTTT	CASSSPGQGAWTQHF
TRBJ1-2	-	TRBV7-2	13	TRBD1	TGTGCCAGCAGCGCGGACAGGGTTTATGGCTACACCTTC	CASSADRVYGYTF
TRBJ1-2	-	TRBV29-1	11	-	TGCAGCGTGGAGACGGGGATGAGAGTCACCTTC	CSVETGMRVTF
TRBJ2-5	once	TRBV5-1	14	-	TGCGCCAGCGGGCGAGGAGGGAGAATGGAGACCCAGTACTTC	CASGRGGRMETQYF
TRBJ1-5	-	TRBV7-2	15	TRBD1	TGTGCCAGCAGCTTAGGGGGACAGGGGGGAGTAGCCCAGCATTTT	CASSLGGQGGVAQHF
TRBJ2-1	-	TRBV4-2	15	-	TGTGCCAGCAGCCAAGAATTAAGCGCTTACAATGAGCAGTTCTTC	CASSQELSAYNEQFF
TRBJ2-7	-	TRBV27	15	-	TGTGCCAGCAGTTTAAGGGGGGCGAGCTCCTACGAGCAGTACTTC	CASSLRGASSYEQYF
TRBJ1-5	-	TRBV10-3	14	-	TGTGCCATCAGAGGACACCAAGGCAATCAGCCCCAGCATTTT	CAIRGHQGNQPQHF
TRBJ1-2	-	TRBV9	13	-	TGTGCCAGCAGCGTAGCCCAGGGCTATGGCTACACCTTC	CASSVAQGYGYTF
TRBJ2-2	-	TRBV7-9	13	-	TGTGCCAGCAGCTTTCGGGATTCCGGGGAGCTGTTTTTT	CASSFRDSGELFF
TRBJ2-7	-	TRBV5-6	14	TRBD2	TGTGCCAGCAGTTTTCCGGGACTAGCAGACGAGCAGTACTTC	CASSFPGLADEQYF
TRBJ2-5	-	TRBV6-5	12	-	TGTGCCAGCAGTCCTAGGGCTGGGACCCAGTACTTC	CASSPRAGTQYF
TRBJ2-3	-	TRBV7-3	17	-	TGTGCCAGCAGCCCCCTGGGAGCGTCGAGGATCGCAGATACGCAGTATTTT	CASSPLGASRIADTQYF
TRBJ2-7	-	TRBV5-4	14	TRBD1	TGTGCCAGCAGCTCTAGGACAGGGCCCTACGAGCAGTACTTC	CASSSRTGPYEQYF
TRBJ2-1	-	TRBV4-1	17	TRBD1	TGCGCCAGCAGCCAAGATCCCCCGGGACAGGGCTACAATGAGCAGTTCTTC	CASSQDPPGQGYNEQFF
TRBJ2-7	-	TRBV25-1	15	TRBD2	TGTGCCAGCAGTGAATCCCTAGCGGCCTCCTACGAGCAGTACTTC	CASSESLAASYEQYF
TRBJ1-1	few	TRBV6-1	15	-	TGTGCCAGCCTTCCGGCAGACTTAATGAACACTGAAGCTTTCTTT	CASLPADLMNTEAFF
TRBJ1-2	-	TRBV4-1	15	TRBD1	TGCGCCAGCAGCCCCCGGGACAGGGAAAACTATGGCTACACCTTC	CASSPRDRENYGYTF